The entry that follows covers one TCR beta chain sequence. The sample is drawn from a study of blood T cell repertoires in COVID-19. TCRdb's copy holds only in-frame clones and misses some; the assay was immunoSEQ multiplex PCR. Counted here are roughly 200,000 clones, roughly 84% occurring once; the ten biggest clones make up 6.5% to 9%. V was clipped by 4 bases and J by 0 bases; unmatched bases: 7. Germline CDR1 and CDR2: LGHDT and YNNKEL (reference sequence). The CDR3 contains 17 residues. The origin of this receptor is a woman between 40 and 55 years old with COVID-19, enrolled during active disease. Sequencing was carried out using peripheral blood. V is TRBV3-1 (or the pseudogene TRBV3-2) and J is TRBJ2-3; 10 nucleotides align to TRBD2. CDR3 sequence reads: CASSLRRTSGSTDTQYF. DNA of the CDR3: TGTGCCAGCAGCCTACGACGGACTAGCGGAAGCACAGATACGCAGTATTTT.